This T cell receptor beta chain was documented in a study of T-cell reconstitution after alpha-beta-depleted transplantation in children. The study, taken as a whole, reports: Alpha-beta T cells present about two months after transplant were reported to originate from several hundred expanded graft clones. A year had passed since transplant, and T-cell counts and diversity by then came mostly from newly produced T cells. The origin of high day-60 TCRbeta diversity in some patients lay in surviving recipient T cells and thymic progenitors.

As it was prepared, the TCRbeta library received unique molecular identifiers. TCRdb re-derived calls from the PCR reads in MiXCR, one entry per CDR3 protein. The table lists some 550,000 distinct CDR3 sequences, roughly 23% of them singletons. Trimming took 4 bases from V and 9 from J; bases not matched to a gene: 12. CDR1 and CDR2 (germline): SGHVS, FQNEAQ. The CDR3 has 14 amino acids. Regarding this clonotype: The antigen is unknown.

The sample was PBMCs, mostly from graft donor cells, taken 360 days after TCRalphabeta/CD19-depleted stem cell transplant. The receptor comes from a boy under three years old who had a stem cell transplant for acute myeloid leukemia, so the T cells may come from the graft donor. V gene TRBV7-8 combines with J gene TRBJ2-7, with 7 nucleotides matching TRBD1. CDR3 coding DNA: TGTGCCAGCAGCTCCTCCCCGACAGGGATTGGGCAGTACGTC. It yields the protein CASSSSPTGIGQYV.